The 27 T cell receptor beta chains in this list originate from one sample, sequenced in a study of T cells after yellow fever vaccination. TCRdb recomputed calls from the 5' RACE reads with MiXCR, one row per CDR3 protein. The data contain under 700,000 distinct CDR3 sequences, around a sixth of them singletons. The sequences come from PBMCs, collected about 5 days after the first yellow fever vaccination. These receptors were obtained from a man aged 18 to 30 who received the YFV17D yellow fever vaccine.

This clonotype has a handful of counts. The chain uses TRBV7-2 and TRBJ1-5; D is possibly TRBD1 (5 bases). This CDR3 has 19 amino acids. Germline CDR1 SGHTA, CDR2 FQGNSA. The V and J ends lost 0 bases and 2 bases respectively, with 20 bases between them. The CDR3 region has the DNA TGTGCCAGCAGCTTAGCCCGCGGTTCGGGGGGAGTGCGCAATCAGCCCCAGCATTTT. It is translated as CASSLARGSGGVRNQPQHF.

This clonotype has only a few counts. The chain carries TRBV29-1 and TRBJ2-3; TRBD2 aligns across 8 bases. Trimming took 0 bases from V and 3 from J; bases not matched to a gene: 8. Germline CDR1 reads SQVTM; CDR2 reads ANQGSEA. The CDR3 covers 16 residues. CDR3: CSVEEGGGLVTDTQYF. The CDR3 DNA follows: TGCAGCGTTGAAGAGGGAGGGGGACTAGTAACAGATACGCAGTATTTT.

The chain carries TRBV7-9 and TRBJ1-1; TRBD1 matches at 8 bases. The CDR3 loop spans 13 amino acids. Per the germline V gene, CDR1 is SEHNR and CDR2 is FQNEAQ (reference sequence). V was clipped by 10 bases and J by 8 bases; unmatched bases: 12. The CDR3 protein is CATTSTGEPEAFF. The CDR3 coding sequence is TGTGCCACCACTTCGACAGGGGAGCCCGAAGCTTTCTTT.

The V call is TRBV5-4, the J call TRBJ2-5, with TRBD1 matching over 7 bases. This CDR3 spans 15 amino acids. Germline trimming cut 4 bases from V and 1 base from J; bases unmatched to any gene: 7. CDR1 is SGHNT and CDR2 is YYREEE in the germline V gene (reference sequence). CDR3 bases: TGTGCCAGCAGCCGACCGGGACAGATCCAAGAGACCCAGTACTTC. Amino acid sequence: CASSRPGQIQETQYF.

This sequence joins TRBV30 and TRBJ2-7; D remains unclear. The CDR3 has 14 residues. Germline loops: CDR1 GTSNPN, CDR2 SVGIG (reference sequence). Trimming cost V 4 bases and J 3 bases, with 16 bases left between them. The CDR3 loop is CAWTQAEGIYEQYF. CDR3 nucleotide sequence: TGTGCCTGGACCCAAGCCGAAGGAATCTACGAGCAGTACTTC.

The chain uses TRBV28 and TRBJ1-4; D unclear. CDR1 is MDHEN and CDR2 is SYDVKM in the germline V gene. The CDR3 consists of 14 residues. Trimming removed 7 bases at V and 7 bases at J, with 16 bases between. The DNA of the CDR3 is TGTGCCAGCACCCCTGGAGGGTTTTTTGAAAAACTGTTTTTT. It encodes CASTPGGFFEKLFF.

V usage is TRBV10-3 and J usage is TRBJ1-4; possibly TRBD1 for D (5 bases). Germline V gives CDR1 ENHRY, CDR2 SYGVKD. The CDR3 spans 17 residues. V was pared by 3 bases and J by 6 bases, with 20 bases between. The CDR3 spells CAISDTWNHQGDEKLFF. The CDR3 DNA sequence: TGTGCCATCAGTGATACTTGGAATCATCAGGGCGATGAAAAACTGTTTTTT.

Ten or more counts support this clonotype. This sequence joins TRBV12-3 or TRBV12-4 and TRBJ1-3, with no clear D. The CDR3 spans 15 residues. Trimming took 6 bases from V and 0 from J, leaving 12 bases between them. The CDR3 sequence: CASSRGNPSGNTIYF. CDR3 DNA: TGTGCCAGCAGCAGAGGGAACCCCTCTGGAAACACCATATATTTT.

This clonotype has just a few counts. The CDR3 DNA reads as TGTGCCAGCAGCAAAGGGACTAGCGGGCAGAGCACAGATACGCAGTATTTT. This sequence encodes CASSKGTSGQSTDTQYF. The rearrangement links TRBV21-1 to TRBJ2-3; the table calls TRBD2, which could not be checked here. TRBV21-1 is a recognized pseudogene. The CDR3 runs 17 residues.

On this clonotype itself: An end of the junction differs from the germline gene, which may be a read error. This sequence joins TRBV12-3 or TRBV12-4 and TRBJ1-3; 7 nucleotides line up with TRBD1. The CDR3 covers 16 residues. CDR3 sequence: CASSLRGRFSGTTIYF. CDR3 DNA sequence: TGTGCCAGCAGTTTGAGGGGGCGATTCTCTGGAACCACCATATATTTT.

The chain employs TRBV4-2 and TRBJ2-3; 8 bases line up with TRBD1. Germline CDR1 is LGHNA and CDR2 is YNFKEQ. The CDR3 sequence is 13 residues long. V trimming: 6 bases; J trimming: 5 bases; junction bases outside the gene matches: 4. The CDR3 region has the DNA TGTGCCAGCAGTTACGGACAGGGAGATACGCAGTATTTT. Amino acid sequence: CASSYGQGDTQYF.

This clonotype has more than one count but fewer than ten. The rearrangement uses TRBV29-1 and TRBJ2-3; D ambiguous. Germline-derived CDR1 and CDR2 are SQVTM and ANQGSEA. V was clipped by 2 bases and J by 1 base, with 10 bases between them. The CDR3 totals 14 residues. CDR3 loop: CSVERTRGTDTQYF. The CDR3 coding sequence is TGCAGCGTTGAAAGGACCCGGGGCACAGATACGCAGTATTTT.

This clonotype was counted a few times. V usage is TRBV4-3 and J usage is TRBJ2-3; D gene unclear. V gave up 0 bases and J gave up 5 bases, with 12 bases separating them. The CDR3 contains 15 residues. Per germline, CDR1 LGHNA and CDR2 YSLEER. The CDR3 protein is CASSQDGPKGDTQYF. The CDR3 bases are TGCGCCAGCAGCCAAGACGGACCCAAAGGAGATACGCAGTATTTT.

This clonotype was seen only a few times. The rearrangement uses TRBV6-2 or TRBV6-3 and TRBJ2-7; no clear D. Germline loops: CDR1 MNHEY, CDR2 SVGEGT. The CDR3 has 12 residues. V gave up 6 bases and J gave up 0 bases, with 6 bases separating them. The CDR3 region has the DNA TGTGCCAGCAGCAAGAGCTCCTACGAGCAGTACGTC. Its translation: CASSKSSYEQYV.

CDR3 sequence reads: CASSPVEPGTEAFF. CDR3 nucleotides: TGTGCCAGCAGCCCAGTTGAGCCTGGGACAGAAGCTTTCTTT. The chain is built from TRBV4-2 and TRBJ1-1; tentatively, D is TRBD1 (6 bases). Germline assignment: CDR1 LGHNA and CDR2 YNFKEQ. V lost 4 bases, J lost 8 bases, and 17 bases lay in between. This CDR3 spans 14 amino acids.

The chain recombines TRBV6-1 with TRBJ2-7, with D unresolved. Looked up from germline, CDR1 is MNHNS and CDR2 is SASEGT. This CDR3 is 14 amino acids long. V lost 5 bases, J lost 6 bases, and 17 bases lay in between. CDR3 coding DNA: TGTGCCAGCAGTCCAACTGTCCAGATAGGCGAGCAGTACTTC. Its translation is CASSPTVQIGEQYF.

This clonotype was counted only a few times. This rearrangement joins TRBV20-1 to TRBJ1-2; D perhaps matches TRBD1 (6 bases). Germline V gene sequence: CDR1 DFQATT, CDR2 SNEGSKA (reference sequence). V was pared by 6 bases and J by 12 bases, with 20 bases between. The CDR3 totals 12 residues. The CDR3 here is CSAYQGLLLHTF. Written as DNA, the CDR3 is TGCAGTGCGTATCAGGGGTTACTTCTCCACACCTTC.

This clonotype was seen only a few times. The genes are TRBV20-1 and TRBJ2-3; D is possibly TRBD2 (6 bases). The CDR3 is 15 residues long. V lost 3 bases and J 1 base, leaving 14 bases between the germline ends. Germline-derived CDR1 and CDR2 are DFQATT and SNEGSKA (reference sequence). The CDR3 sequence: CSASRRGLGTDTQYF. Written as DNA, the CDR3 is TGCAGTGCTAGTCGGCGGGGTCTTGGCACAGATACGCAGTATTTT.

This chain joins TRBV12-3 or TRBV12-4 and TRBJ2-7, with TRBD2 identical over 7 bases. Germline trimming cut 4 bases from V and 0 bases from J; bases unmatched to any gene: 6. CDR3 length equals 15 residues. CDR3 sequence reads: CASSWVGGSSYEQYF. CDR3 bases: TGTGCCAGCAGTTGGGTGGGGGGGAGCTCCTACGAGCAGTACTTC.

V and J are TRBV2 and TRBJ1-1, with a possible D match to TRBD1 (5 bases). Between the trimmed V and J ends, which lost 7 bases and 3 bases, there was a span of 21 bases. CDR1 is SNHLY and CDR2 is FYNNEI in the germline V gene. This CDR3 contains 16 residues. CDR3 coding DNA: TGTGCCAGCACCAAACATGGAACAGGCGTCGACACTGAAGCTTTCTTT. The encoded protein is CASTKHGTGVDTEAFF.

The chain combines TRBV7-3 with TRBJ1-2, with a possible D match to TRBD1 (5 bases). The CDR3 has 13 amino acids. With 4 bases removed from V and 8 bases from J, the gap between germline ends came to 14 bases. CDR1 and CDR2 (germline): SGHTA, FQGTGA. CDR3 coding DNA: TGTGCCAGCAGCTGGGTTGGAGGGGAGGGCTACACCTTC. It translates to CASSWVGGEGYTF.

This clonotype was picked up a small number of times. This chain uses TRBV2 with TRBJ1-4, with D unclear. The CDR3 spans 12 residues. V shed 8 bases and J shed 5 bases, with 9 bases lying between them. CDR1 and CDR2 (germline): SNHLY, FYNNEI. As DNA, the CDR3 is TGTGCCAGCGAAGGAGCGAATGAAAAACTGTTTTTT. Translating it yields CASEGANEKLFF.

This rearrangement joins TRBV12-3 or TRBV12-4 to TRBJ1-4; the D gene is possibly TRBD1 (5 bases). V was trimmed by 5 bases and J by 6 bases, leaving 13 bases between them. The CDR3 is 14 amino acids. Here the CDR3 reads CASSLQGLYEKLFF. The CDR3 DNA reads as TGTGCCAGCAGTCTTCAGGGTCTATATGAAAAACTGTTTTTT.

This clonotype was seen a handful of times. The genes are TRBV29-1 and TRBJ1-2, with TRBD1 matching over 9 bases. J gave up 8 bases and V 5 bases, and 3 bases lay outside the gene matches. The CDR3 extends over 11 amino acids. Germline V gives CDR1 SQVTM, CDR2 ANQGSEA. CDR3 residues: CSVLGQGGYTF. CDR3 bases: TGCAGCGTTTTAGGACAGGGGGGCTACACCTTC.

V gene TRBV5-1 combines with J gene TRBJ2-6; no clear D. CDR1 is SGHRS, CDR2 YFSETQ, per germline. This CDR3 region has 19 residues. V shed 0 bases and J shed 1 base, with 17 bases lying between them. The CDR3 sequence is CASSLAPPGPQSGANVLTF. The CDR3 nucleotides read TGCGCCAGCAGCTTGGCCCCCCCCGGACCGCAATCTGGGGCCAACGTCCTGACTTTC.

This clonotype was seen a few times. The rearrangement uses TRBV7-2 and TRBJ1-2, with D tentatively TRBD1 (5 bases). Germline CDR1 is SGHTA and CDR2 is FQGNSA. Trimming left V 1 base short and J 7 bases short, with 10 bases between. This CDR3 spans 13 amino acids. CDR3 region: CASSLDRGVGYTF. CDR3 in DNA: TGTGCCAGCAGCTTAGATCGGGGGGTTGGCTACACCTTC.

This chain joins TRBV4-1 and TRBJ2-1; D gene uncertain. Germline CDR1 MGHRA, CDR2 YSYEKL. This CDR3 has 14 amino acids. V dropped 0 bases and J dropped 2 bases, with 5 bases sitting between them. The CDR3 bases are TGCGCCAGCAGCCAAGAGGGTACCTACAATGAGCAGTTCTTC. It codes for CASSQEGTYNEQFF.